The source of this T cell receptor (beta chain) is a study of blood T cell repertoires in COVID-19 (dated by TCRdb to 2018 to 2020). A note on the overall study: Collaborator samples came from the United States, Italy and Spain and covered acute and convalescent phases of COVID-19. The sample metadata nearly always contained a de-identified subject ID, COVID-19 status, age in years and sex. Where available, HLA class I and class II types were obtained from metadata supplied by the sample provider rather than from assay-based typing. The material from the prospective study consisted of cDNA or gDNA derived from T cells, B-cell-depleted T cells, or PBMCs. The repertoires were made available in a free public database intended to serve as a resource for research on the immune response to SARS-CoV-2. The samples were drawn from the first 160 participants of the ongoing ImmuneRACE study and from over 950 subjects provided by 6 global collaborators. Subjects who had been exposed to COVID-19, were actively infected with it, or had recovered from it provided the deeply sampled blood TCRbeta repertoires that made up the dataset.

CDR1 and CDR2, looked up from the germline V gene, are SGHAT and FQNNGV. V loses 9 bases at its end and J loses 3 bases; junction bases beyond the gene matches: 8. The CDR3, cysteine through phenylalanine, is 15 amino acids long. The kept DNA is CDR3 alone, 45 bases in frame from the first base. About this clone: What antigen it recognizes has not been identified. No base qualities exist here, and no much larger clone lies one base off it.

The immunoSEQ Assay, a bias-controlled multiplex PCR, was used to amplify TCRbeta CDR3 regions from genomic DNA. The authors processed their data as follows. Nucleated cell counts per sample were estimated from amplification of reference gene primers within the assay. To quantify the absolute abundance of each unique TCRbeta CDR3 rearrangement, sequence reads were collapsed and filtered. For each sample, productive Simpson clonality was calculated by taking the square root of Simpson's diversity index across productive rearrangements. Here the immuneACCESS table is served through TCRdb, limited to in-frame sequences with V and J called. Missing clones are a known gap in these copies; in checked studies unresolved V genes cover under half, and the rest lacks a known reason. From that table come the V and J calls and clone size; the DNA was used to work out D and trimming. The sample table contains some 230,000 clones; only one count was recorded for approximately 83% of them. In total, the top ten clones hold around 3% of the sample.

Samples from volunteer blood donors who had recovered from COVID-19 were contributed by a second Seattle source. Collaborating institutions collected whole blood in K2EDTA tubes following their own protocols. Collaborator samples were shipped for TCRbeta analysis as frozen whole blood, isolated PBMCs, or DNA extracted from either sample type. General study outcomes and caveats: How much clinical and demographic metadata was included differed by source and by participant, and the metadata was provided uncurated.

The sequence was obtained from a woman under 40 who had recovered from COVID-19. The chain links TRBV11-2 with TRBJ2-6; TRBD1 matches 7 bases in the middle. The sequenced sample was peripheral blood. The CDR3 protein: CASRQGSYGANVLTF. In nucleotides, the sequence is TGTGCCAGTAGACAGGGTTCGTATGGGGCCAACGTCCTGACTTTC.